This paragraph covers one TCR beta chain sequence. This specimen belongs to a study of shared clonotypes between healthy human individuals. The V end lost 3 bases, the J end lost 11 bases, and 15 bases lay between the germline ends. In germline, CDR1 is SGHTS, CDR2 YDEGEE. The CDR3 has 13 residues. Measured with immunoSEQ multiplex PCR; TCRdb has only the in-frame clones, and not every one. The sample lists about 2.5 million clones, 85% to 95% occurring once. V usage is TRBV5-8 and J usage is TRBJ1-5; no definite D call. The sequence derives from a man aged 18 to 29 in good health. Some clones in this sample may be carry-over from other donors' samples. Sequenced: naive CD4+ T cells from PBMCs. Subset: CD45RA+ positively selected. This CDR3 reads CASSSAPGLAQHF. The CDR3 DNA is TGTGCCAGCAGCTCGGCGCCCGGTTTGGCCCAGCATTTT.